These 29 T cell receptor beta chains share one sample of origin, sequenced in a study of monozygotic twins with inflammatory bowel disease. TCRdb reanalyzed the 5' RACE reads and collapses them to one entry per CDR3 protein, without DNA. The repertoire table contains about 300,000 distinct CDR3 sequences. Specimen: blood. These receptor sequences come from a human donor with ulcerative colitis or Crohn's disease, or a healthy co-twin of an affected twin (not recorded which).

This chain links TRBV5-1 with TRBJ2-2. This CDR3 comprises 16 residues. The germline V gene has CDR1 SGHRS and CDR2 YFSETQ. Here the CDR3 reads CASSLTSTTNTGELFF.

This CDR3 reads CASSYSIASPNYGYTF. The J gene is TRBJ1-2, the V gene TRBV6-2 or TRBV6-3. The CDR3 consists of 16 residues. The germline CDR1 and CDR2 sequences are MNHEY and SVGEGT.

The chain is built from TRBV28 and TRBJ2-5; TCRdb gives TRBD2 as the D gene, but with no DNA this cannot be confirmed. The CDR3 runs to 11 residues. Germline CDR1 MDHEN, CDR2 SYDVKM. This chain's CDR3 is CASSRKGTQYF.

The V call is TRBV4-2, the J call TRBJ1-5; TCRdb indicates TRBD1, and absent DNA this call remains unverified. The CDR3 totals 16 residues. Germline V gene lookup returns CDR1 LGHNA and CDR2 YNFKEQ. CDR3: CASSQERDRGDQPQHF.

V is TRBV29-1 and J is TRBJ1-2; checking the TCRdb D call of TRBD1 is not possible without DNA. CDR1 is SQVTM, CDR2 ANQGSEA, per germline. The CDR3 spans 14 residues. The CDR3 sequence: CSVEGPGQVYGYTF.

The chain combines TRBV7-8 with TRBJ2-1; absent DNA, TCRdb's TRBD2 call cannot be checked. Germline-derived CDR1 and CDR2 are SGHVS and FQNEAQ. The CDR3 extends over 16 amino acids. This chain's CDR3 is CASSPAGTSGGYEQFF. Full variable domain (outside the CDR3, taken from reference TRBV7-8 and TRBJ2-1): GAGVSQSPRYKVAKRGQDVALRCDPISGHVSLFWYQQALGQGPEFLTYFQNEAQLDKSGLPSDRFFAERPEGSVSTLKIQRTQQEDSAVYLCASSPAGTSGGYEQFFGPGTRLTVL.

The rearrangement links TRBV30 to TRBJ1-3. This CDR3 comprises 14 residues. From germline, CDR1 is GTSNPN and CDR2 SVGIG (reference sequence). The CDR3 sequence: CAWSGLFGRNTIYF.

The chain carries TRBV20-1 and TRBJ2-2; absent DNA, TCRdb's TRBD2 call cannot be checked. Germline V gene data show CDR1 as DFQATT and CDR2 as SNEGSKA (reference sequence). The CDR3 consists of 19 residues. The CDR3 is CSAPGLAGESVFDTGELFF.

The chain is built from TRBV12-3 or TRBV12-4 and TRBJ1-2; TCRdb designates TRBD1, a call that cannot be tested without DNA. This CDR3 contains 13 residues. CDR3 in amino acids: CASSRVRGDGYTF.

The J gene is TRBJ2-5, the V gene TRBV27; TCRdb proposes TRBD1, but this gene call is untestable without DNA. The CDR3 covers 14 residues. Germline assignment: CDR1 MNHEY and CDR2 SMNVEV (reference sequence). Here the CDR3 reads CASSLYGQQETQYF.

The chain uses TRBV7-9 and TRBJ2-7. This CDR3 region has 14 residues. Germline values: CDR1 SEHNR, CDR2 FQNEAQ (reference sequence). CDR3 residues: CASSLEGIPYEQYF. Drawing the rest from reference TRBV7-9 and TRBJ2-7, the complete variable domain is DTGVSQNPRHKITKRGQNVTFRCDPISEHNRLYWYRQTLGQGPEFLTYFQNEAQLEKSRLLSDRFSAERPKGSFSTLEIQRTEQGDSAMYLCASSLEGIPYEQYFGPGTRLTVT.

The chain carries TRBV7-8 and TRBJ2-1. This CDR3 comprises 14 residues. The V gene's germline CDR1 is SGHVS and CDR2 FQNEAQ. CDR3 amino acids: CASSLVGRYNEQFF.

The V call is TRBV28, the J call TRBJ2-1; TCRdb's D gene call, TRBD1, goes unchecked for lack of DNA. Germline CDR1 MDHEN, CDR2 SYDVKM. This CDR3 has 16 amino acids. The CDR3 here is CASSPRGSRGYNEQFF.

The V call is TRBV5-6, the J call TRBJ2-1; TCRdb indicates TRBD2, and absent DNA this call remains unverified. The CDR3 totals 18 residues. The germline V gene has CDR1 SGHDT and CDR2 YYEEEE. CDR3 residues: CASSLAGTPRSSYNEQFF.

The V and J genes are TRBV19 and TRBJ1-1. The germline V gene encodes CDR1 LNHDA and CDR2 SQIVND (reference sequence). This CDR3 contains 14 residues. The CDR3 protein is CASSIGIRNTEAFF.

V usage is TRBV27 and J usage is TRBJ2-5; without DNA, the TCRdb call of TRBD2 cannot be checked. CDR3 size: 14 residues. From germline, CDR1 is MNHEY and CDR2 SMNVEV (reference sequence). The chain's CDR3 is CASTKAGLLETQYF.

The genes are TRBV28 and TRBJ1-1; with no DNA, the TCRdb D assignment of TRBD1 cannot be verified. Germline lookup yields CDR1 MDHEN and CDR2 SYDVKM. The CDR3 consists of 14 residues. The CDR3 sequence: CASSFGGRHTEAFF.

V is TRBV20-1 and J is TRBJ2-5; as DNA is missing, the TRBD1 call by TCRdb cannot be tested. CDR1 is DFQATT and CDR2 is SNEGSKA in the germline V gene (reference sequence). This CDR3 contains 16 residues. The CDR3 here is CSARDLGDILGETQYF.

The chain is built from TRBV11-2 and TRBJ2-5; TCRdb reports TRBD1, a call that lacks DNA to check it against. The CDR3 has 15 amino acids. Germline V gene sequence: CDR1 SGHAT, CDR2 FQNNGV. The CDR3 loop reads CASSLALTGAKTQYF.

This chain uses TRBV7-2 with TRBJ2-3; absent DNA, TCRdb's TRBD1 call cannot be checked. CDR1 and CDR2 from the germline V gene are SGHTA and FQGNSA. The CDR3 totals 15 residues. The CDR3: CASSFRDRDADTQYF.

This chain connects TRBV15 to TRBJ2-5; TCRdb selects TRBD2, and the lack of DNA leaves this call unchecked. Germline values: CDR1 LNHNV, CDR2 YYDKDF (reference sequence). The CDR3 runs to 17 residues. The chain's CDR3 is CATSREGLAGVKTTQYF. The full variable domain, completed using reference TRBV15 and TRBJ2-5, is DAMVIQNPRYQVTQFGKPVTLSCSQTLNHNVMYWYQQKSSQAPKLLFHYYDKDFNNEADTPDNFQSRRPNTSFCFLDIRSPGLGDTAMYLCATSREGLAGVKTTQYFGPGTRLLVL.

The chain uses TRBV24-1 and TRBJ2-7; the TCRdb D gene call, TRBD1, has no DNA to confirm it. Per the germline V gene, CDR1 is KGHDR and CDR2 is SFDVKD. The CDR3 is 12 residues long. The CDR3 loop is CATSGDSLEQYF.

The chain couples TRBV10-3 to TRBJ2-5; TCRdb indicates TRBD1, and absent DNA this call remains unverified. The CDR3 extends over 15 amino acids. CDR1 and CDR2 (germline): ENHRY, SYGVKD. This chain's CDR3 is CAISRVLRGVTAQYF.

The gene calls are TRBV29-1 and TRBJ2-3; with no DNA, the TCRdb D assignment of TRBD2 cannot be verified. The CDR3 totals 15 residues. Per the germline V gene, CDR1 is SQVTM and CDR2 is ANQGSEA. The CDR3 protein is CSVEGLAGDLDTQYF.

The V gene is TRBV4-3, the J gene TRBJ1-5; TCRdb gives TRBD1 as the D gene, but with no DNA this cannot be confirmed. The CDR3 has 15 amino acids. CDR1 is LGHNA and CDR2 is YSLEER in the germline V gene. CDR3 in amino acids: CASSQDTGSNQPQHF.

V is TRBV7-7 and J is TRBJ2-3. The CDR3 consists of 16 residues. Germline V CDR1 and CDR2: SSHAT, FNYEAQ (reference sequence). The CDR3 protein is CASSLSYGVSTDTQYF.

V usage is TRBV6-2 or TRBV6-3 and J usage is TRBJ2-7; TCRdb lists TRBD1, though no DNA is available to test this call. The CDR3 extends over 15 amino acids. Germline-derived CDR1 and CDR2 are MNHEY and SVGEGT. This CDR3 is CASSKTRGGDYEQYF.

The rearrangement uses TRBV12-3 or TRBV12-4 and TRBJ2-3; TCRdb outputs TRBD1, but without DNA this stays unchecked. CDR3 size: 16 residues. CDR3: CATGIRGAGSTDTQYF.

The V and J genes are TRBV12-3 or TRBV12-4 and TRBJ2-1; TCRdb calls TRBD1, which cannot be checked without DNA. The CDR3 loop spans 14 amino acids. CDR3 sequence reads: CASSWTGSYNEQFF.